The next 12 T cell receptor beta chains were all read from a single sample in a study of glioma-infiltrating T cells. Using RNA template, CDR3s of TCR alpha and beta were amplified with iRepertoire arm-PCR. TCRdb redid the calling of the multiplex PCR reads with MiXCR, one entry per CDR3 protein. The sample includes 100,000 to 150,000 distinct CDR3 sequences, 20% to 25% of them seen just once. Sequenced input: glioma tissue, nonneoplastic brain tissue, or PBMCs (not recorded which). Receptors were obtained from a human donor with low-grade glioma or glioblastoma, undergoing nonglioma brain surgery, or in good health (not recorded which).

Points on this clonotype: A read error may explain this, as a much larger clone is one base away. The chain carries TRBV29-1 and TRBJ1-2, with 7 nucleotides matching TRBD1. The germline gives CDR1 SQVTM, CDR2 ANQGSEA. V lost 2 bases, J lost 10 bases, and 7 bases stayed unmatched. The CDR3 covers 12 residues. CDR3 sequence (DNA): TGCAGCGTTGAACAGGGGGTCTCTGACTACACCTTC. It translates to CSVEQGVSDYTF.

A remark on this clonotype: The final CDR3 position lacks the conserved phenylalanine or tryptophan, pointing to a likely read error. The DNA is omitted, as the CDR3 cannot be located on it reliably, and the CDR3 follows TCRdb's listing. V and J are TRBV10-3 and TRBJ2-1. Inclusive of both ends, the CDR3 amounts to 13 amino acids. The V gene's germline CDR1 is ENHRY and CDR2 SYGVKD. The CDR3 spells CAISGSDYNEKFS.

This clonotype was counted many times. J is TRBJ1-2 and V is TRBV4-1; possible D gene TRBD1, 5 bases. V lost 0 bases, J lost 6 bases, and 14 bases lay in between. The germline CDR1 and CDR2 sequences are MGHRA and YSYEKL. The CDR3 extends over 15 amino acids. The CDR3 loop reads CASSQDRAGRDGYTF. In DNA, the CDR3 is TGCGCCAGCAGCCAAGATAGGGCAGGGAGAGATGGCTACACCTTC.

This chain uses TRBV12-3 or TRBV12-4 with TRBJ1-1, with D possibly TRBD1 on 6 matching bases. V was pared by 7 bases and J by 6 bases, with 18 bases between. This CDR3 region has 14 residues. The CDR3 reads CASTFDRWLAEAFF. DNA for the CDR3: TGTGCCAGCACCTTCGACAGGTGGCTGGCTGAAGCTTTCTTT.

This clonotype has ten or more counts. This rearrangement joins TRBV15 to TRBJ2-7, with 8 positions matching TRBD1. Germline CDR1 LNHNV, CDR2 YYDKDF (reference sequence). The CDR3 is 18 amino acids. V gave up 0 bases and J gave up 9 bases; unmatched junction bases: 19. The CDR3 bases are TGTGCCACCAGCAGAGATTCGAACACCGGGACAGGAGTCCAGGTGCAGTACTTC. It codes for CATSRDSNTGTGVQVQYF.

Worth noting for this clonotype: A much larger clonotype is one base distant, so this may be a read error. In DNA, the CDR3 is TGTGCCAGCAGCCAAGATTTAGCAAAAGAGACCCAGTACTTC. It specifies CASSQDLAKETQYF. The rearrangement uses TRBV14 and TRBJ2-5; D not resolved. CDR1 SGHDN and CDR2 FVKESK come from the germline V gene. The CDR3 is 14 amino acids. Trimming removed 0 bases from V and 3 bases from J, with 8 bases in between.

This clonotype was picked up many times. This chain uses TRBV6-1 with TRBJ2-3; TRBD2 matches at 10 bases. With V trimmed by 4 bases and J by 2 bases, 3 bases remained unmatched. CDR1 and CDR2 (germline): MNHNS, SASEGT. The CDR3 sequence is 15 residues long. The CDR3 sequence: CASSGSGRHTDTQYF. The CDR3 DNA follows: TGTGCCAGCAGTGGTAGCGGGAGGCACACAGATACGCAGTATTTT.

There are many counts of this clonotype. CDR3 sequence: CASSPNRGDAEGYTF. The CDR3 DNA follows: TGTGCCAGCTCACCAAACAGGGGCGACGCAGAAGGCTACACCTTC. J is TRBJ1-2 and V is TRBV18; TRBD1 matches at 7 bases. Losses at the gene ends were 2 bases for V and 8 bases for J; bases not matched to a gene: 11. Germline values: CDR1 KGHSH, CDR2 LQKENI. The length of the CDR3 is 15 residues.

This clonotype was recorded at least ten times. V and J are TRBV6-2 or TRBV6-3 and TRBJ2-1; 12 bases are shared with TRBD2. Germline CDR1 reads MNHEY; CDR2 reads SVGEGT. The CDR3 extends over 15 amino acids. V was clipped by 2 bases and J by 4 bases; unmatched bases: 0. This CDR3 is CASSYGTSGYNEQFF. The DNA of the CDR3 is TGTGCCAGCAGTTACGGGACTAGCGGGTACAATGAGCAGTTCTTC.

The genes are TRBV29-1 and TRBJ1-1; 8 bases match TRBD1. Germline trimming cut 7 bases from V and 0 bases from J; bases unmatched to any gene: 7. The CDR3 is 14 residues long. Germline CDR1 is SQVTM and CDR2 is ANQGSEA. The CDR3 protein is CSAGDRLVNTEAFF. The CDR3 bases are TGCAGCGCCGGGGACAGGCTAGTGAACACTGAAGCTTTCTTT.

Comment on this clonotype: Given a much more abundant clone one base away, this may be a read error. The chain joins TRBV12-3 or TRBV12-4 to TRBJ1-2; D remains ambiguous. CDR3 length: 14 residues. Trimming took off 6 bases at V and 2 bases at J, with 13 bases between the two ends. The CDR3 loop reads CASSPDGHNYGYTF. The CDR3 region has the DNA TGTGCCAGCAGCCCGGACGGTCACAACTATGGCTACACCTTC.

This chain joins TRBV7-9 and TRBJ1-2; D is ambiguous. CDR3 length: 13 amino acids. Deletions cut 1 base from V and 3 bases from J, with 6 bases between. Germline assignment: CDR1 SEHNR and CDR2 FQNEAQ (reference sequence). CDR3 sequence reads: CASSLVQYYGYTF. The CDR3 bases are TGTGCCAGCAGCTTAGTGCAGTACTATGGCTACACCTTC.